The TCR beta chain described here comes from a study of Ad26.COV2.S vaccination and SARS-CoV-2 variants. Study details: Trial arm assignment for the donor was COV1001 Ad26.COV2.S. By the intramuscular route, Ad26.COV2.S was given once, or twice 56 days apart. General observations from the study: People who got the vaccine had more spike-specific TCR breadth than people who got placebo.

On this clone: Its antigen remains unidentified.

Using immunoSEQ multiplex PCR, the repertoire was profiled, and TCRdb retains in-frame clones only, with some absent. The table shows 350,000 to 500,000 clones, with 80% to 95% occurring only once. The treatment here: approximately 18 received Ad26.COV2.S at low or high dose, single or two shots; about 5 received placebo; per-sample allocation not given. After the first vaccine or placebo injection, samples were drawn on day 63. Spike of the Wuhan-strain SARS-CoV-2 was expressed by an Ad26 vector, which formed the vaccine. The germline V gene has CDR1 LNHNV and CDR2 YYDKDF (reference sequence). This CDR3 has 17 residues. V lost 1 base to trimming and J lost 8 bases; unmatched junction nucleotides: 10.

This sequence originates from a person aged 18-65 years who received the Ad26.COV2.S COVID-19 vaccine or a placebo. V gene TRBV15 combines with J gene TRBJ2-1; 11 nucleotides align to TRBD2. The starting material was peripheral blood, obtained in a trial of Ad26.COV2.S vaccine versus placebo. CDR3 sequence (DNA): TGTGCCACCAGCAGAGTGAGGGTTAGCGGGAGGGTCGATGAGCAGTTCTTC. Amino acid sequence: CATSRVRVSGRVDEQFF.